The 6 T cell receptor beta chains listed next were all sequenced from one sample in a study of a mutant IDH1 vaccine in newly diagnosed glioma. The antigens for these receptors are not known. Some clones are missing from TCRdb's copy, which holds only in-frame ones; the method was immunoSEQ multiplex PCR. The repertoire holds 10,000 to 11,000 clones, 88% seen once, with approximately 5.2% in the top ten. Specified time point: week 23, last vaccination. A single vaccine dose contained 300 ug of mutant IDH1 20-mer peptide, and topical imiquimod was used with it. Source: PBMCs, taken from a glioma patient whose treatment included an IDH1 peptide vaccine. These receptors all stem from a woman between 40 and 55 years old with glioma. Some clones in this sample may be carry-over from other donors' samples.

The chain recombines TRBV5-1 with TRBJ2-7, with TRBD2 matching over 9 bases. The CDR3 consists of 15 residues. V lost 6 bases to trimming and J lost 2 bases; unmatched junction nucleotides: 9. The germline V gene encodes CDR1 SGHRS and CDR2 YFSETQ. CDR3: CASKGRGGPTYEQYF. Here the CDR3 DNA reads TGCGCCAGCAAGGGGCGGGGGGGCCCCACCTACGAGCAGTACTTC.

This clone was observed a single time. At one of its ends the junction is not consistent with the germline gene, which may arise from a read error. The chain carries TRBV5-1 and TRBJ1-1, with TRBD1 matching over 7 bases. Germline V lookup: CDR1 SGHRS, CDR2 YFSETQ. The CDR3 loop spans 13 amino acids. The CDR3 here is CASGLAGGTEAFF. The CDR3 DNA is TGCGCCAGCGGCTTGGCAGGGGGAACTGAAGCTTTCTTT.

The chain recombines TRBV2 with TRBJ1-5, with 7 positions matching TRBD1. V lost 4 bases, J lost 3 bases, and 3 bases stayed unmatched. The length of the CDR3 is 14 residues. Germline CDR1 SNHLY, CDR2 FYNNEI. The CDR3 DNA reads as TGTGCCAGCAGTGGGGACAGAGTCAATCAGCCCCAGCATTTT. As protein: CASSGDRVNQPQHF.

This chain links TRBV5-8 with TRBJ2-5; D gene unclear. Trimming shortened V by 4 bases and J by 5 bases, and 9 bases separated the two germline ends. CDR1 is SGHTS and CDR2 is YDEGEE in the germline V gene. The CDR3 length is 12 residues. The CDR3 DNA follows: TGTGCCAGCAGCACGGTACGGGAGACCCAGTACTTC. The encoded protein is CASSTVRETQYF.

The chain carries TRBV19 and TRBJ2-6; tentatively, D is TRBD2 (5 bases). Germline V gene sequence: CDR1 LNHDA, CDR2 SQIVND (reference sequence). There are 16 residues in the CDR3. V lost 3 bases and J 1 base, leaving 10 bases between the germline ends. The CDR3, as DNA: TGTGCCAGTAGTATTACGGCGGGTTCTGGGGCCAACGTCCTGACTTTC. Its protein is CASSITAGSGANVLTF.

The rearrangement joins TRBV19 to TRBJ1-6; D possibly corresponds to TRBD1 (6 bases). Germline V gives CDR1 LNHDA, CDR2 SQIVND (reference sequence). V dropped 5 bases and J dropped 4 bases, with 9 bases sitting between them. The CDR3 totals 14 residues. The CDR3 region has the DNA TGTGCCAGTAGTTTGACAGGATATAATTCACCCCTCCACTTT. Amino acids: CASSLTGYNSPLHF.